Listed here is a single T cell receptor (beta chain). The antigen remains unidentified. It was by 5' RACE with UMI labels that the TRB cDNA libraries were prepared. TCRdb reprocessed the 5' RACE reads and keeps a single row for each CDR3 protein, giving no DNA. Its listing shows about 150,000 distinct CDR3 sequences. The data are from a study of CXCR3-negative and CXCR3-positive naive CD8 T cells. Study outcomes and limitations: Naive cells positive for CXCR3 carried more hydrophobic TRB CDR3s than CXCR3-negative ones. The level of CXCR3 expression partially decreased after cryopreservation; the majority of assays used fresh PBMCs. Naive subsets were similarly diverse, while memory CD8+ repertoires were much less diverse.

This CDR3 spans 14 amino acids. Germline V gives CDR1 SGHDT, CDR2 YYEEEE. Definition of naive CD8+ T cells rested on a CD45RO-CCR7+CD27+CD95- profile. The sequence was obtained from a human donor in good health. Some clones in this sample may be carry-over from other donors' samples. The sample taken for sequencing was naive CXCR3+ CD8+ T cells from blood. Subset: CD45RO-CCR7+CD27+CD95- naive CD8+ T cells expressing CXCR3 (TNR3+). The chain joins TRBV5-6 to TRBJ2-5; TCRdb selects TRBD1, and the lack of DNA leaves this call unchecked. CDR3 sequence: CASSLTGIQETQYF.